This T cell receptor beta chain was sequenced in a study of CD8 T cells in Susac syndrome. Sequencing of TCR beta drew on CD8+ and CD4+ T cells from blood. The authors negatively isolated CD8+ and CD4+ T cells and FACS-enriched TEMRA cells. Random hexamers were used to reverse transcribe the RNA input (about 0.5 to 1 ug). Multiplex PCR with immunoSEQ amplified the TCR beta CDR3 across 54 Vbeta and 13 Jbeta. One entry per CDR3 protein, called by TCRdb with MiXCR from the immunoSEQ multiplex PCR reads. The data contain tens of thousands of distinct CDR3 sequences, under 95% of them singletons. Overall study findings and caveats: Regarding the TCR sequencing and HLA analysis, the study admitted that a relatively small number of individuals were involved.

As for this clonotype: Its antigen is not identified.

Germline V gene lookup returns CDR1 LNHDA and CDR2 SQIVND (reference sequence). Trimming removed 5 bases from V and 6 bases from J; junction bases left unmatched: 6. CDR3 length: 15 amino acids. This clonotype originated in a human donor in good health. The chain carries TRBV19 and TRBJ2-1; 11 positions agree with TRBD1. Material: CD8+ T cells from PBMCs. The CDR3 region has the DNA TGTGCCAGTAGTTTAACCGGGACAGGGGGCAATGAGCAGTTCTTC. This codes for CASSLTGTGGNEQFF. The variable domain in full, with the rest retrieved from reference TRBV19 and TRBJ2-1, is DGGITQSPKYLFRKEGQNVTLSCEQNLNHDAMYWYRQDPGQGLRLIYYSQIVNDFQKGDIAEGYSVSREKKESFPLTVTSAQKNPTAFYLCASSLTGTGGNEQFFGPGTRLTVL.